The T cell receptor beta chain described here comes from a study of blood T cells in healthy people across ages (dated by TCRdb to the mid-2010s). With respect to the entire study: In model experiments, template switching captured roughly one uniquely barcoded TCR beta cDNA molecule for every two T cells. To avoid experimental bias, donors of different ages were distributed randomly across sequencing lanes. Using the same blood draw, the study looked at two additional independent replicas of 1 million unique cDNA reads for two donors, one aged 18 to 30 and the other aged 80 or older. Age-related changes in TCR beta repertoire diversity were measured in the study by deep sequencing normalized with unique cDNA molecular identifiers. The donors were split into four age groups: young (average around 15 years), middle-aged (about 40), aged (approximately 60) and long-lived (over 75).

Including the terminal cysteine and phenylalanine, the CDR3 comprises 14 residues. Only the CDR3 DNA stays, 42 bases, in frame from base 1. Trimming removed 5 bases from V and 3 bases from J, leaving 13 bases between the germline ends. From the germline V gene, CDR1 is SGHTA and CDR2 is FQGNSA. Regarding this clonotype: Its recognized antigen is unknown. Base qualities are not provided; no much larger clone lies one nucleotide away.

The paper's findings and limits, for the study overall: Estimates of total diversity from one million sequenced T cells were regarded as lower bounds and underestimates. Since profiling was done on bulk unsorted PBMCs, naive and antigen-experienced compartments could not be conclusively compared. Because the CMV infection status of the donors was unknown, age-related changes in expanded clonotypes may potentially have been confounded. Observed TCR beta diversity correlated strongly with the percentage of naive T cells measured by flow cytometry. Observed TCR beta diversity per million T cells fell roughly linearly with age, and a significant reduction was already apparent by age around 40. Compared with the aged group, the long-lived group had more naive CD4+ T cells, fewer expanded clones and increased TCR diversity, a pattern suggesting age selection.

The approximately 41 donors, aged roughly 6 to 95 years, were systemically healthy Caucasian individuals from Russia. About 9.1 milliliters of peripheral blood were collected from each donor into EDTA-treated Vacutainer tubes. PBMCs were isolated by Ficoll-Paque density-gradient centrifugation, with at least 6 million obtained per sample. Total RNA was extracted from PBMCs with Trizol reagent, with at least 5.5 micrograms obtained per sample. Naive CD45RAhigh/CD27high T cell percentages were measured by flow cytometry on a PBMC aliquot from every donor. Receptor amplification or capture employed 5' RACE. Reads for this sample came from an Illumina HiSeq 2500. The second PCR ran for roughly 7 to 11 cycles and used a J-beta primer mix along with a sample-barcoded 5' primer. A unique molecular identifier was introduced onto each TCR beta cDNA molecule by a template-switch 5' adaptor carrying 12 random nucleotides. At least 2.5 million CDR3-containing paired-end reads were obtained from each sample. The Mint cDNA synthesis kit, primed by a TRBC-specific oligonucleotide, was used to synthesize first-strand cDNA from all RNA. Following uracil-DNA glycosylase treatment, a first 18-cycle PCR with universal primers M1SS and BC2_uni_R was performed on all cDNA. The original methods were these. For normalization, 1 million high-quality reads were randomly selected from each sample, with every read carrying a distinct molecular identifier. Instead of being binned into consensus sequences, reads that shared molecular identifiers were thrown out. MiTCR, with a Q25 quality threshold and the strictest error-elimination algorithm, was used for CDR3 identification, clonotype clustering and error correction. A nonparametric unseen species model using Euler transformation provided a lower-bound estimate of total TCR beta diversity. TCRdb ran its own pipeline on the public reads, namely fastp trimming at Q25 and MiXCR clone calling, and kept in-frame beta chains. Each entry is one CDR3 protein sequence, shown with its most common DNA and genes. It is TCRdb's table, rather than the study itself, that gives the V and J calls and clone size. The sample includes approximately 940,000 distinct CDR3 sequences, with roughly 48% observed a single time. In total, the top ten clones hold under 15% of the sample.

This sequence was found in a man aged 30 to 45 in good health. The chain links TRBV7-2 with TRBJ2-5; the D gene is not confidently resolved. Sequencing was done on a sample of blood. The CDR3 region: CASSARVYEETQYF. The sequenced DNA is TGTGCCAGCAGCGCTAGGGTTTACGAAGAGACCCAGTACTTC.